The T cell receptor beta chain described here comes from a study of T-cell reconstitution after alpha-beta-depleted transplantation in children. This clonotype has only a few counts. Unique molecular identifiers were incorporated into the prepared TCRbeta library. From the PCR reads, TCRdb called clonotypes with MiXCR, one entry per CDR3 protein. The table includes more than 150,000 distinct CDR3 sequences, 13% to 15% detected once. CDR1 is SGHRS, CDR2 YFSETQ, per germline. Deletions cut 0 bases from V and 5 bases from J, with 16 bases between. The CDR3 spans 16 residues. This receptor was identified in a human donor who donated a stem cell graft to a child with acute lymphoblastic leukemia. The sample here was PBMCs from the stem cell graft donor, taken from the stem cell graft. V usage is TRBV5-1 and J usage is TRBJ2-3, with no clear D. CDR3 DNA: TGCGCCAGCAGCTTGGACAGACCGGATGGGCGAGATACGCAGTATTTT. It codes for CASSLDRPDGRDTQYF.